The 13 T cell receptor beta chains below were found in one sample sequenced in a study of shared clonotypes between healthy human individuals. CD45RO-negative cells were positively selected for CCR7, leaving out terminally differentiated effector memory CD45RA+ cells. Sequencing was performed with immunoSEQ multiplex PCR; in TCRdb, only in-frame clones are kept and a portion is missing. The sample includes 2 million to 2.5 million clones, approximately 94% of them seen just once. Sequences were obtained from naive CD8+ T cells from PBMCs. These receptors originate from a man between 18 and 35 years old in good health. Some clones in this sample may be carry-over from other donors' samples.

The chain has TRBV19 and TRBJ1-5; D not certain. The CDR3 contains 12 residues. The ends were cut back, 8 bases at V and 0 bases at J, with 5 bases in the middle. Germline V gene sequence: CDR1 LNHDA, CDR2 SQIVND (reference sequence). Written as DNA, the CDR3 is TGTGCCAGTGACCATAGCAATCAGCCCCAGCATTTT. It codes for CASDHSNQPQHF.

V gene TRBV2 combines with J gene TRBJ1-5; D gene ambiguous. This CDR3 spans 15 amino acids. The ends were cut back, 4 bases at V and 3 bases at J, with 13 bases in the middle. Germline assignment: CDR1 SNHLY and CDR2 FYNNEI. The CDR3 DNA is TGTGCCAGCAGTGTGTCCGGGAACCTCAATCAGCCCCAGCATTTT. This encodes CASSVSGNLNQPQHF.

The J gene is TRBJ2-5, the V gene TRBV7-2; D is perhaps TRBD2 (5 bases). Germline V gives CDR1 SGHTA, CDR2 FQGNSA. Trimming shortened V by 8 bases and J by 5 bases, and 15 bases separated the two germline ends. The CDR3 covers 13 residues. CDR3 nucleotide sequence: TGTGCCAGCTCCCCAGGAAGAGGGGAGACCCAGTACTTC. This sequence encodes CASSPGRGETQYF.

The V call is TRBV19, the J call TRBJ2-7, with unresolved D. The V gene lost 9 bases and the J gene lost 5 bases, with 20 bases spanning the gap. CDR1 and CDR2 (germline): LNHDA, SQIVND (reference sequence). CDR3 length equals 14 residues. DNA for the CDR3: TGTGCCAGCTCCTCGTGGGCAGAACGGCACGAGCAGTACTTC. This gives the protein CASSSWAERHEQYF.

The rearrangement links TRBV27 to TRBJ2-7; no reliable D call. This CDR3 has 14 residues. CDR1 and CDR2 from the germline V gene are MNHEY and SMNVEV (reference sequence). The V gene lost 2 bases and the J gene lost 6 bases, with 14 bases spanning the gap. The CDR3 DNA reads as TGTGCCAGCAGTTTAAGGTCGGCTAGTAGCGAGCAGTACTTC. It specifies CASSLRSASSEQYF.

The rearrangement links TRBV9 to TRBJ2-7; TRBD2 matches at 9 bases. Germline CDR1 reads SGDLS; CDR2 reads YYNGEE. J was trimmed by 5 bases and V by 0 bases; bases with no gene match: 6. CDR3 length: 15 residues. CDR3 in amino acids: CASSVEGGRDNEQYF. CDR3 in DNA: TGTGCCAGCAGCGTAGAGGGCGGGAGGGATAACGAGCAGTACTTC.

The chain links TRBV7-2 to TRBJ2-7; 7 bases map to TRBD2. From germline, CDR1 is SGHTA and CDR2 FQGNSA. Trimming cost V 1 base and J 1 base; bases outside gene matches: 4. The CDR3 loop spans 15 amino acids. The CDR3 DNA sequence: TGTGCCAGCAGCTTAGGTTACGGGGGGTCCTACGAGCAGTACTTC. It specifies CASSLGYGGSYEQYF.

The V and J genes are TRBV2 and TRBJ2-5, with D tentatively TRBD1 (5 bases). Germline lookup yields CDR1 SNHLY and CDR2 FYNNEI. V shed 2 bases and J shed 2 bases, with 15 bases lying between them. The CDR3 is 16 amino acids. The CDR3 nucleotides are TGTGCCAGCAGTGAAAAGATCACAAGGGGTCAAGAGACCCAGTACTTC. Residues: CASSEKITRGQETQYF.

This clone has a single count. This chain links TRBV2 with TRBJ2-7; a weak D match, TRBD2 (6 bases). Germline values: CDR1 SNHLY, CDR2 FYNNEI. Trimming stripped 6 bases from V and 2 bases from J, with 17 bases between. CDR3 size: 15 residues. CDR3 region: CASSRRELLTYEQYF. The CDR3 DNA sequence: TGTGCCAGCAGCCGACGGGAGCTCCTCACCTACGAGCAGTACTTC.

Written as DNA, the CDR3 is TGTGCCAGCAGCCCCATACCCGACAGATTTCCCTACGAGCAGTACTTC. Translated, it gives CASSPIPDRFPYEQYF. This sequence joins TRBV7-9 and TRBJ2-7; TRBD1 might be the D (5 bases). V was cut by 5 bases and J by 2 bases, with 19 bases left in between. Germline CDR1 is SEHNR and CDR2 is FQNEAQ (reference sequence). The CDR3 sequence is 16 residues long.

This clone has only one observation. The CDR3 DNA sequence: TGTGCCAGCAGTCCGGGTGGCGGGTTCTACTCGGAAGCTTTCTTT. This gives the protein CASSPGGGFYSEAFF. The chain carries TRBV28 and TRBJ1-1; D call uncertain. The V gene's germline CDR1 is MDHEN and CDR2 SYDVKM. Deletions cut 5 bases from V and 8 bases from J, with 21 bases between. This CDR3 contains 15 residues. The variable domain in full, with the rest retrieved from reference TRBV28 and TRBJ1-1, is DVKVTQSSRYLVKRTGEKVFLECVQDMDHENMFWYRQDPGLGLRLIYFSYDVKMKEKGDIPEGYSVSREKKERFSLILESASTNQTSMYLCASSPGGGFYSEAFFGQGTRLTVV.

The genes are TRBV27 and TRBJ2-1, with D possibly being TRBD1 (5 bases). Germline CDR1 is MNHEY and CDR2 is SMNVEV (reference sequence). CDR3 length: 14 residues. Trimming removed 0 bases from V and 5 bases from J, with 8 bases in between. CDR3 DNA sequence: TGTGCCAGCAGTTTATCGCTCAGGGACAATGAGCAGTTCTTC. Protein product: CASSLSLRDNEQFF.

The rearrangement uses TRBV27 and TRBJ1-5, with a tentative D call TRBD1 (5 bases). This CDR3 has 14 residues. The germline V gene encodes CDR1 MNHEY and CDR2 SMNVEV (reference sequence). Between the trimmed V and J ends, which lost 8 bases and 0 bases, there was a span of 11 bases. The CDR3 DNA follows: TGTGCCAGCGGAGGGGTCTATAGCAATCAGCCCCAGCATTTT. It encodes CASGGVYSNQPQHF.